The clone carrying this T cell receptor beta chain was recorded only once. Assay used: immunoSEQ multiplex PCR; TCRdb lists only in-frame clones, some missing. The sample records about 32,000 clones, 70% to 75% being singletons. This CDR3 spans 14 amino acids. Germline-derived CDR1 and CDR2 are LNHNV and YYDKDF (reference sequence). V shed 5 bases and J shed 7 bases, with 12 bases lying between them. The sample originates from a study of radiotherapy plus CTLA-4 blockade in lung cancer. The sequence derives from a human donor with non-small cell lung cancer that progressed on radiotherapy plus ipilimumab. The V gene is TRBV15, the J gene TRBJ1-6; D not certain. The source material was peripheral blood, sampled from a patient treated with radiotherapy plus ipilimumab. The CDR3 DNA follows: TGTGCCACCAGCCGTTACAGTCTCAATTCACCCCTCCACTTT. It encodes CATSRYSLNSPLHF.